This T cell receptor beta chain emerged from a study of T cells in Graves' hyperthyroidism and ophthalmopathy. Germline assignment: CDR1 WNHNN and CDR2 SYGVQD (reference sequence). The V end was cut by 4 bases, the J end by 8 bases, with 14 bases between. The CDR3 has 13 residues. Template material for amplifying TCR beta CDR3 regions consisted of RNA transcripts. HTBI primers were used for first-round RT-PCR of the TCR CDR3. TCRdb redid the calling of the multiplex PCR reads with MiXCR, one entry per CDR3 protein. Of 600,000 to 900,000 distinct CDR3 sequences detected, roughly 15% appear once; the ten largest clones hold around 8.1%.

Sequenced: blood. This TCR derives from a man between 18 and 29 years old with Graves' hyperthyroidism. The gene calls are TRBV10-1 and TRBJ1-2; no clear D gene. CDR3 protein: CASSGPPWEGYTF. CDR3 DNA: TGCGCCAGCAGTGGCCCCCCATGGGAGGGCTACACCTTC.